Shown below are 8 T cell receptor beta chains from a single sample sequenced in a study of cytomegalovirus exposure and HLA in healthy donors. It was with 60 Vbeta and 13 Jbeta primers that the PCR ran. Data came from immunoSEQ multiplex PCR; TCRdb stores just in-frame clones and leaves some out. In all, the sample yields around 51,000 clones. Sequenced sample: PBMCs. Every receptor here comes from a woman in her thirties or forties in good health and CMV-seronegative.

This chain links TRBV6-5 with TRBJ1-2; the D gene is possibly TRBD1 (6 bases). CDR3 length: 14 amino acids. Trimming cost V 6 bases and J 3 bases, with 14 bases left between them. Per the germline V gene, CDR1 is MNHEY and CDR2 is SVGAGI. Here the CDR3 DNA reads TGTGCCAGCAGCCGCACGAGGGGGTACTATGGCTACACCTTC. The encoded protein is CASSRTRGYYGYTF.

The gene calls are TRBV18 and TRBJ2-7; 11 nucleotides align to TRBD2. Trimming took 3 bases from V and 6 from J; bases not matched to a gene: 4. This CDR3 comprises 14 residues. From germline, CDR1 is KGHSH and CDR2 LQKENI. CDR3 nucleotide sequence: TGTGCCAGCTCACCTGGGACTAGCGGATCCGAGCAGTACTTC. This sequence encodes CASSPGTSGSEQYF.

The chain uses TRBV6-6 and TRBJ2-7, with 7 bases that match TRBD1. Germline-derived CDR1 and CDR2 are MNHNY and SVGAGI (reference sequence). J lost 3 bases, V lost 6 bases, and 5 bases had no gene match. There are 13 residues in the CDR3. The CDR3 spells CASSRDRVYEQYF. In DNA form, the CDR3 reads TGTGCCAGCAGCCGTGACAGGGTCTACGAGCAGTACTTC.

The chain recombines TRBV18 with TRBJ2-7, with TRBD1 as a possible D gene (6 bases). The CDR3 loop spans 16 amino acids. In germline, CDR1 is KGHSH, CDR2 LQKENI. The V and J ends lost 4 bases and 3 bases respectively, with 19 bases between them. The DNA for the CDR3 is TGTGCCAGCTCACGACTACAGGGTGGGGCCGACTACGAGCAGTACTTC. Encoded protein: CASSRLQGGADYEQYF.

The chain joins TRBV5-6 to TRBJ2-5; a possible D gene is TRBD1 (5 bases). V gave up 4 bases and J gave up 4 bases, with 17 bases separating them. From germline, CDR1 is SGHDT and CDR2 YYEEEE. The CDR3 loop spans 15 amino acids. CDR3 nucleotide sequence: TGTGCCAGCAGCCCGGACATAGGTAGGGGAGAGACCCAGTACTTC. Amino acids: CASSPDIGRGETQYF.

V is TRBV9 and J is TRBJ1-3; possible D gene TRBD1, 5 bases. V lost 1 base, J lost 8 bases, and 13 bases lay in between. The CDR3 extends over 14 amino acids. Germline-derived CDR1 and CDR2 are SGDLS and YYNGEE. The CDR3 region is CASSVMGQGDTIYF. In DNA, the CDR3 is TGTGCCAGCAGCGTAATGGGGCAGGGTGACACCATATATTTT.

The rearrangement joins TRBV19 to TRBJ1-2, with 8 nucleotides matching TRBD1. Trimming cost V 1 base and J 3 bases; bases outside gene matches: 7. The CDR3 has 16 amino acids. The germline V gene encodes CDR1 LNHDA and CDR2 SQIVND (reference sequence). The CDR3 bases are TGTGCCAGTAGTATAGGAGGGACAGGATGGTACTATGGCTACACCTTC. This encodes CASSIGGTGWYYGYTF. Full variable domain (remainder filled in from reference TRBV19 and TRBJ1-2): DGGITQSPKYLFRKEGQNVTLSCEQNLNHDAMYWYRQDPGQGLRLIYYSQIVNDFQKGDIAEGYSVSREKKESFPLTVTSAQKNPTAFYLCASSIGGTGWYYGYTFGSGTRLTVV.

The gene calls are TRBV11-2 and TRBJ2-1, with D perhaps TRBD1 (5 bases). CDR1 is SGHAT, CDR2 FQNNGV, per germline. The V and J ends lost 1 base and 9 bases respectively, with 16 bases between them. CDR3 length: 15 residues. CDR3 sequence reads: CASSLAGPPDSEQFF. For the CDR3, the DNA is TGTGCCAGCAGCTTAGCCGGACCCCCAGACAGTGAGCAGTTCTTC.